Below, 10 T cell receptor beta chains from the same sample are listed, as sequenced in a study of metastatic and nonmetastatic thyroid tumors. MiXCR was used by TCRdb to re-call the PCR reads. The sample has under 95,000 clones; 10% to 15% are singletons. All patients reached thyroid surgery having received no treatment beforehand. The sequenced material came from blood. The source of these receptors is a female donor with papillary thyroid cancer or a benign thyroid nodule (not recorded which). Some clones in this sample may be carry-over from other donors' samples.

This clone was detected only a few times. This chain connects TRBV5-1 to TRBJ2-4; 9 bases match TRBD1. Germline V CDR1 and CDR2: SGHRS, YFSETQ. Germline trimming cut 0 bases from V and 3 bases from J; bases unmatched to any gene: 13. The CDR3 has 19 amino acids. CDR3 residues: CASSLVVMGQGEGKNIQYF. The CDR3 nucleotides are TGCGCCAGCAGCTTGGTCGTGATGGGACAGGGAGAGGGCAAAAACATTCAGTACTTC. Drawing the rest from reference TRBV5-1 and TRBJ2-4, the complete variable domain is KAGVTQTPRYLIKTRGQQVTLSCSPISGHRSVSWYQQTPGQGLQFLFEYFSETQRNKGNFPGRFSGRQFSNSRSEMNVSTLELGDSALYLCASSLVVMGQGEGKNIQYFGAGTRLSVL.

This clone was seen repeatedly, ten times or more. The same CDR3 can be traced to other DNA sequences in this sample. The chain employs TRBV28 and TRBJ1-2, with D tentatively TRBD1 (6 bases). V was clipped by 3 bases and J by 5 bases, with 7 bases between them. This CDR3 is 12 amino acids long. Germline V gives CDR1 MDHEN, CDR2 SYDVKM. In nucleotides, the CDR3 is TGTGCCAGCAGTTTGACAGGTTATGGCTACACCTTC. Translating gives CASSLTGYGYTF.

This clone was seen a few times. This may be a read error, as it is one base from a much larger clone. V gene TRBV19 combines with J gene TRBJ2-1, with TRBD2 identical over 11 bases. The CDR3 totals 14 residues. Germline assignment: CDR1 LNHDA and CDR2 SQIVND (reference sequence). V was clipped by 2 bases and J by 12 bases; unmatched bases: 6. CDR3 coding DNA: TGTGCCAGTAGTATACTAGCGGGAGGCCCGTCGCAGTTCTTC. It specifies CASSILAGGPSQFF.

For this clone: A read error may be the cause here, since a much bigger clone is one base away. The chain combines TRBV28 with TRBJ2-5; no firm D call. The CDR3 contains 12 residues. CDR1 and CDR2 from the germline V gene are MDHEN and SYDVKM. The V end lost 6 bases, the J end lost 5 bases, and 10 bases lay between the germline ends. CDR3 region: CASSYIRETQYF. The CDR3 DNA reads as TGTGCCAGCAGCTATATCCGGGAGACCCAGTACTTC.

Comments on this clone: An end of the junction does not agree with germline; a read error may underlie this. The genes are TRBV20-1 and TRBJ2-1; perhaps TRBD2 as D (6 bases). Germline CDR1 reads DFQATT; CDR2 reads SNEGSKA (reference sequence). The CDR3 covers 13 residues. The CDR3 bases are TGCAGTGCCAGGGACTCTTTTCGTCATGATCAGTTCTTC. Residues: CSARDSFRHDQFF.

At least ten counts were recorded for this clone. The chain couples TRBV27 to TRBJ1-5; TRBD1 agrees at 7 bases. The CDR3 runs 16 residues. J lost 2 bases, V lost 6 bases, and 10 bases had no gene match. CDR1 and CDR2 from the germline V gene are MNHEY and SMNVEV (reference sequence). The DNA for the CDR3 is TGTGCCAGCAGCCCGTGGAGGGGGCAGGGCAATCAGCCCCAGCATTTT. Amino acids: CASSPWRGQGNQPQHF.

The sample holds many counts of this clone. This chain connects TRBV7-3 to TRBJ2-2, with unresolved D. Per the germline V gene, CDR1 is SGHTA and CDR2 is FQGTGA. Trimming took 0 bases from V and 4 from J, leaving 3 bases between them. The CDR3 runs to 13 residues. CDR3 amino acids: CASSLTVTGELFF. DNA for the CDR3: TGTGCCAGCAGCTTAACCGTCACCGGGGAGCTGTTTTTT. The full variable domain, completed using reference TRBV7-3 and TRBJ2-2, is GAGVSQTPSNKVTEKGKYVELRCDPISGHTALYWYRQSLGQGPEFLIYFQGTGAADDSGLPNDRFFAVRPEGSVSTLKIQRTERGDSAVYLCASSLTVTGELFFGEGSRLTVL.

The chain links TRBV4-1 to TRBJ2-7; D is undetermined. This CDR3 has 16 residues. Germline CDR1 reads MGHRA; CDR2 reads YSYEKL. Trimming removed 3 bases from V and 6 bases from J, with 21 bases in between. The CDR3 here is CASSQSEYRSLGEQYF. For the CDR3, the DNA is TGCGCCAGCAGCCAGTCAGAGTACCGATCTCTGGGCGAGCAGTACTTC.

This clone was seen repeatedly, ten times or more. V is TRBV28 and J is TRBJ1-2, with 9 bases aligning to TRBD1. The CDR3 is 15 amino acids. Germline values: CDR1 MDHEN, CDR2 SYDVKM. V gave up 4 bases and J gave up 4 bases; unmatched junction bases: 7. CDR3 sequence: CASSSWTGVGYGYTF. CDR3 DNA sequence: TGTGCCAGCAGTTCGTGGACAGGGGTGGGCTATGGCTACACCTTC.

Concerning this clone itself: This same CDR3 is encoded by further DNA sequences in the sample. The CDR3 loop is CASSLRQPYTDTQYF. The CDR3 nucleotides read TGTGCCAGCAGCCTTAGACAGCCCTACACGGATACGCAGTATTTT. The J gene is TRBJ2-3, the V gene TRBV11-2; possible D gene TRBD1, 5 bases. The CDR3 is 15 amino acids. V was clipped by 5 bases and J by 6 bases, with 18 bases between them. The germline gives CDR1 SGHAT, CDR2 FQNNGV.